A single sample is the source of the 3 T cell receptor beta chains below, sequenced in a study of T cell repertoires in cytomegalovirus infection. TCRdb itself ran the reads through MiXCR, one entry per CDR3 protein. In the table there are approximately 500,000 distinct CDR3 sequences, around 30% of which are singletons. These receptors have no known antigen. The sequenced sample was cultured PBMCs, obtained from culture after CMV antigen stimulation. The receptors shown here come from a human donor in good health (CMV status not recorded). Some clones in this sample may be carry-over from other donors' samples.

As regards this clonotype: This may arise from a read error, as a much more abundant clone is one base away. The CDR3 nucleotides read TGCAGAGCTAGAGATGGAGGGTCTTGGGAAAAACTGTTTTTT. It yields the protein CRARDGGSWEKLFF. The V call is TRBV20-1, the J call TRBJ1-4, with D uncertain. The CDR3 is 14 residues long. Germline CDR1 reads DFQATT; CDR2 reads SNEGSKA (reference sequence).

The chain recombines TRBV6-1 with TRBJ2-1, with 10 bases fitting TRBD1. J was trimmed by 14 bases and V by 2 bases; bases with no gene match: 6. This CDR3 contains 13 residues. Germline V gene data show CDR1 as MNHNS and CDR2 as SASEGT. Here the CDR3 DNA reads TGTGCCAGCAGTGAAACGGGGGGGACAGGGGAGTTCTTC. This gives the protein CASSETGGTGEFF.

CDR3 residues: CASSLPGRDEQFF. CDR3 bases: TGTGCCAGCAGTTTGCCAGGGAGAGATGAGCAGTTCTTC. This chain links TRBV6-2 or TRBV6-3 with TRBJ2-1; D is perhaps TRBD1 or TRBD2 (5 bases each). The CDR3 runs to 13 residues. CDR1 is MNHEY and CDR2 is SVGEGT in the germline V gene. V was pared by 4 bases and J by 8 bases, with 12 bases between.